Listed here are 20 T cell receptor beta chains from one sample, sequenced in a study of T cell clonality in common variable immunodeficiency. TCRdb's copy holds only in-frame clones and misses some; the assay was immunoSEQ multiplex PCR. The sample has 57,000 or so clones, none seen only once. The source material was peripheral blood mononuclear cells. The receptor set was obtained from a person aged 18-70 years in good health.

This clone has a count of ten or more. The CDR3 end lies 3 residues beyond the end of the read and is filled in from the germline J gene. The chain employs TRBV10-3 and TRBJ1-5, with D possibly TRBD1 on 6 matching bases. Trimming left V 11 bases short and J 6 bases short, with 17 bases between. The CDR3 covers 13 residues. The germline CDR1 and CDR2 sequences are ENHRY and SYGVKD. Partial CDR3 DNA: TGTGCCTCGAGAGGGGGGGGCGGTCAGCCC. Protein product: CASRGGGGQP. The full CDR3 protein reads CASRGGGGQPQHF.

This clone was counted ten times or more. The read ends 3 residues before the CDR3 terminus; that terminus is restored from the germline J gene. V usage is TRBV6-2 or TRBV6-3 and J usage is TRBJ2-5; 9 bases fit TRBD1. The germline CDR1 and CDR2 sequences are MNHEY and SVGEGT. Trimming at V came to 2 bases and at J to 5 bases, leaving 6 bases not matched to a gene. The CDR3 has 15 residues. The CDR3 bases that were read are TGTGCCAGCAGTTACACCGGGACAGGGTTTGAGACC. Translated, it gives CASSYTGTGFET. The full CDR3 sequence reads CASSYTGTGFETQYF.

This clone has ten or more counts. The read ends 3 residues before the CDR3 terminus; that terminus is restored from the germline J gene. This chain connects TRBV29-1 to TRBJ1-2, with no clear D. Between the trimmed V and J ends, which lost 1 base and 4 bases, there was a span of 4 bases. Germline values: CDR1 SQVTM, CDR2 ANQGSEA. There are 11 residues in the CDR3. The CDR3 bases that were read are TGCAGCGTTGAAGGGCCCTATGGC. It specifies CSVEGPYG. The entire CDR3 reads CSVEGPYGYTF.

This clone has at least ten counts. The covered CDR3 bases are TGTGCCAGCAGCCCCCACTCGGGCACAGATACG. It specifies CASSPHSGTDT. In full, the CDR3 is CASSPHSGTDTQYF. The chain links TRBV9 to TRBJ2-3; D remains unclear. The read falls 3 residues short of the CDR3 end, and the missing part is taken from the germline J gene. Germline CDR1 reads SGDLS; CDR2 reads YYNGEE. V lost 4 bases and J lost 1, with 10 bases in between. This CDR3 contains 14 residues.

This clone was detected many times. The part of the CDR3 DNA that was read is TGTGCCAGCAGCCGCGGTTTTTGGGACACTGAA. Translating it yields CASSRGFWDTE. Given in full, the CDR3 is CASSRGFWDTEAFF. The chain uses TRBV5-6 and TRBJ1-1, with D hard to call. The sequence runs out 3 residues before the end of the CDR3; the remainder is reconstructed from the germline J gene. Trimming stripped 4 bases from V and 3 bases from J, with 13 bases between. The CDR3 spans 14 residues. Germline V CDR1 and CDR2: SGHDT, YYEEEE.

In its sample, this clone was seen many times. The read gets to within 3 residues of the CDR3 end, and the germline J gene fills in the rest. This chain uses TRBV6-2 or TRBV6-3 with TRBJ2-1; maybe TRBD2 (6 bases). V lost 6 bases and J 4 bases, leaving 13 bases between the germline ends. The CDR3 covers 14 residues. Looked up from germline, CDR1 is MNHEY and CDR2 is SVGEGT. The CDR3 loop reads CASREERVYNEQFF. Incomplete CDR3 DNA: TGTGCCAGCAGAGAGGAGCGGGTATACAATGAG.

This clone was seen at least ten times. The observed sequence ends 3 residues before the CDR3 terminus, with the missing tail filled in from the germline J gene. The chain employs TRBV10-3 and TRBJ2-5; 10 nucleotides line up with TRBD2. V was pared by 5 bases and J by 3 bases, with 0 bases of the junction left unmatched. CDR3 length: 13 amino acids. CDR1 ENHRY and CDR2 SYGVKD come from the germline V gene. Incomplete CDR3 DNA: TGTGCCATCAGTCTAGCGGGAGAAGAGACC. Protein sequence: CAISLAGEET. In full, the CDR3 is CAISLAGEETQYF.

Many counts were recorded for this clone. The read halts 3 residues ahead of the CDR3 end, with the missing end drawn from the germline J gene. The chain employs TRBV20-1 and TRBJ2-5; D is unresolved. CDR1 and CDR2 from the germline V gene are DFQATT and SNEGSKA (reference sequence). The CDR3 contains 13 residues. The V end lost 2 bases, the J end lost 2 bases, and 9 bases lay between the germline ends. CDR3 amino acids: CSARQNLQETQYF. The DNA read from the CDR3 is TGCAGTGCTAGACAGAATCTTCAAGAGACC.

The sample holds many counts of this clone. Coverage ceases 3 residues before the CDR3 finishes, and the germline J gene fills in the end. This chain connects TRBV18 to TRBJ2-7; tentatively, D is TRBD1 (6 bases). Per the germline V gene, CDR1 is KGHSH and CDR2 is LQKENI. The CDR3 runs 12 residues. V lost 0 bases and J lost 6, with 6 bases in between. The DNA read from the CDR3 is TGTGCCAGCTCACCACCGGGGGCCGAG. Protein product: CASSPPGAE. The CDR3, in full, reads CASSPPGAEQYF. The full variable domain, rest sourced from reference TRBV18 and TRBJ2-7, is NAGVMQNPRHLVRRRGQEARLRCSPMKGHSHVYWYRQLPEEGLKFMVYLQKENIIDESGMPKERFSAEFPKEGPSILRIQQVVRGDSAAYFCASSPPGAEQYFGPGTRLTVT.

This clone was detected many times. CDR3 bases read: TGTGCCTACAGGGAGGCTAACTATGGC. Translated: CAYREANYG. The CDR3 in full is CAYREANYGYTF. The rearrangement joins TRBV10-3 to TRBJ1-2, with a tentative D call TRBD1 (6 bases). Read coverage stops 3 residues before the CDR3 terminus; the germline J gene supplies the remainder. V lost 11 bases to trimming and J lost 0 bases, with 10 bases between them. Per the germline V gene, CDR1 is ENHRY and CDR2 is SYGVKD. The CDR3 length is 12 residues.

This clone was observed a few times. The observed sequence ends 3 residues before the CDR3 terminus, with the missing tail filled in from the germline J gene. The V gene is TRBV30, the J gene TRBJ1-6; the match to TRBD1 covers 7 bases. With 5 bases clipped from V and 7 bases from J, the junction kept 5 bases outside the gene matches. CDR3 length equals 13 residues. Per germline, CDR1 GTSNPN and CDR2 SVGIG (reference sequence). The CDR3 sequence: CAWEGQPNSPLHF. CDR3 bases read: TGTGCCTGGGAGGGACAGCCCAATTCACCC. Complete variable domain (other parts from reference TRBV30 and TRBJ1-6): SQTIHQWPATLVQPVGSPLSLECTVEGTSNPNLYWYRQAAGRGLQLLFYSVGIGQISSEVPQNLSASRPQDRQFILSSKKLLLSDSGFYLCAWEGQPNSPLHFGNGTRLTVT.

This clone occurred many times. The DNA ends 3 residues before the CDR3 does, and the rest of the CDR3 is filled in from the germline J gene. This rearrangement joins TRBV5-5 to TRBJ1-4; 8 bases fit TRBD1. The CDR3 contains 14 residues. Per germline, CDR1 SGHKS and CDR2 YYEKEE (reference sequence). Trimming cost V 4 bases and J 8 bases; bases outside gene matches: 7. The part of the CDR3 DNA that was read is TGTGCCAGCAGCATCCGGGACAGGCAGGAAAAA. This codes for CASSIRDRQEK. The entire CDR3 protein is CASSIRDRQEKLFF.

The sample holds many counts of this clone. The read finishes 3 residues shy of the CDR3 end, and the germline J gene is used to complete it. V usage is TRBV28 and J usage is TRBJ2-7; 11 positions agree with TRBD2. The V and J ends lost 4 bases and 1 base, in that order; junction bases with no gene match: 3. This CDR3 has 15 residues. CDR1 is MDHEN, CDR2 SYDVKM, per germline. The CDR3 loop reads CASSSASGRSYEQYF. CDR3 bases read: TGTGCCAGCAGTTCCGCTAGCGGGAGGTCCTACGAG.

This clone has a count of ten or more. CDR3 residues: CASKGLATSYEQYF. Partial CDR3 DNA: TGTGCCAGTAAGGGACTAGCGACCTCCTACGAG. The V and J genes are TRBV28 and TRBJ2-7; 10 positions agree with TRBD2. The CDR3 is cut off 3 residues early in the read; its end comes from the germline J gene. J lost 0 bases, V lost 9 bases, and 5 bases had no gene match. CDR1 and CDR2 from the germline V gene are MDHEN and SYDVKM. The CDR3 totals 14 residues.

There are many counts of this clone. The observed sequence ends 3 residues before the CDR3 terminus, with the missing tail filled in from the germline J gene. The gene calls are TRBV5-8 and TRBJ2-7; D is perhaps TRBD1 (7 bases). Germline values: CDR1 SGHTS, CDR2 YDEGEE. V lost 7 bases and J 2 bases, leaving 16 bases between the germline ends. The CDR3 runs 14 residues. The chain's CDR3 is CASGLQGIAYEQYF. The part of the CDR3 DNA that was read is TGTGCCAGCGGACTACAGGGGATAGCCTACGAG.

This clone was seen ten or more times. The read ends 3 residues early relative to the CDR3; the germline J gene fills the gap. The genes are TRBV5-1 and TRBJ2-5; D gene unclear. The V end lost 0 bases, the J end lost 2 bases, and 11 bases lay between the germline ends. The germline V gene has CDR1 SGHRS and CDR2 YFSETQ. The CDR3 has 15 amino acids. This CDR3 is CASSLVPQIQETQYF. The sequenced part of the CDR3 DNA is TGCGCCAGCAGCTTGGTCCCCCAGATTCAAGAGACC.

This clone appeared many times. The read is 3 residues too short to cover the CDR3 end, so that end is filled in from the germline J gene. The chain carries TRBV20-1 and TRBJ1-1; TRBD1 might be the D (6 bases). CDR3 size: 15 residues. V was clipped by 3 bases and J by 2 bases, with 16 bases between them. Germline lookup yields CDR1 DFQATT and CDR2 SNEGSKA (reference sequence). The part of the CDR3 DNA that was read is TGCAGTGCTAGTTCCCCAGGGGCCGGTAACACTGAA. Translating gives CSASSPGAGNTE. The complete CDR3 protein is CSASSPGAGNTEAFF.

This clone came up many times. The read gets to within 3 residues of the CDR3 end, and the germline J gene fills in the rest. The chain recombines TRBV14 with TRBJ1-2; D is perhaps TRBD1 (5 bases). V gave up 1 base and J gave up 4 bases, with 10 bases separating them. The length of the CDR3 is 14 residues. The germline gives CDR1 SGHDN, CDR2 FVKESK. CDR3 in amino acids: CASSQGGRFYGYTF. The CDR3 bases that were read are TGTGCCAGCAGCCAAGGGGGCAGGTTCTATGGC. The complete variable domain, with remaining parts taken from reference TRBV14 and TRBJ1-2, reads EAGVTQFPSHSVIEKGQTVTLRCDPISGHDNLYWYRRVMGKEIKFLLHFVKESKQDESGMPNNRFLAERTGGTYSTLKVQPAELEDSGVYFCASSQGGRFYGYTFGSGTRLTVV.

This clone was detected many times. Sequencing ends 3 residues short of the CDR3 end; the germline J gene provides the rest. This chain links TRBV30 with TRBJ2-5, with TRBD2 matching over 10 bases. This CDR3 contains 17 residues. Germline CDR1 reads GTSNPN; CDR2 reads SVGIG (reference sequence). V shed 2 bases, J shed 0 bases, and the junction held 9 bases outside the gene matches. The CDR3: CAWSPPPGLADQETQYF. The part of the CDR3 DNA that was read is TGTGCCTGGAGTCCGCCCCCCGGACTAGCGGACCAAGAGACC.

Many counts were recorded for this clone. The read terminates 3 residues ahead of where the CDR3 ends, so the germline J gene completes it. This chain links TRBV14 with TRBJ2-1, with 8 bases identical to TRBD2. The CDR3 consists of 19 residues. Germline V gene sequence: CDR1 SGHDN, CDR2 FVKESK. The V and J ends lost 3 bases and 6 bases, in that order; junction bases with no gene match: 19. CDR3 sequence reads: CASSQTFAGGLLVGNEQFF. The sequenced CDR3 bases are TGTGCCAGCAGCCAGACCTTTGCGGGAGGTCTCCTTGTGGGCAATGAG.